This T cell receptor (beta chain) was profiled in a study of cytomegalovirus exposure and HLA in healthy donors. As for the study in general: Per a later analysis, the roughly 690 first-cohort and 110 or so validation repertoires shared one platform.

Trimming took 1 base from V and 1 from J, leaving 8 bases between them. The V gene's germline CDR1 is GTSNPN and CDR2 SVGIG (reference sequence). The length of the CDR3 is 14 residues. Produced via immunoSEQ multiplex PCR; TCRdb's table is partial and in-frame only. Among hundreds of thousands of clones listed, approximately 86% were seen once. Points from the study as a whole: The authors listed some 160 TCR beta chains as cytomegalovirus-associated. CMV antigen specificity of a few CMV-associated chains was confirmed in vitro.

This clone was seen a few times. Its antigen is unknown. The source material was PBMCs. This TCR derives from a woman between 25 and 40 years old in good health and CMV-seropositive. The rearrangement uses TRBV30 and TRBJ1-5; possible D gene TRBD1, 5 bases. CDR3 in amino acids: CAWSGQLSNQPQHF. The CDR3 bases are TGTGCCTGGAGTGGACAGCTCAGCAATCAGCCCCAGCATTTT.